This TCR beta chain emerged from a study of lymphopenia after photon versus proton radiotherapy. About this clone: Its cognate antigen is unknown.

Data came from immunoSEQ multiplex PCR; TCRdb stores just in-frame clones and leaves some out. The sample lists approximately 22,000 clones, about 85% seen once, with roughly 20% in the top ten. Study-level findings and limits: Post-nadir diversity loss with photons came from oligoclonal expansion, particularly CD8+ Temra cells.

The germline CDR1 and CDR2 sequences are MRHNA and SNTAGT. V was pared by 0 bases and J by 13 bases, with 33 bases between. This CDR3 has 19 amino acids. The gene calls are TRBV6-4 and TRBJ1-1; D is unclear. The source is a man in his 60s with pancreatic cancer. The material sequenced was peripheral blood, taken from a patient treated with photon-based radiotherapy. The CDR3 spells CASSDSIDPLSPPHLKVFF. In DNA, the CDR3 is TGTGCCAGCAGTGACTCGATCGATCCCCTCTCCCCTCCACACCTAAAAGTTTTCTTT.